This is a list of T cell receptor beta chains from one sample in a study of cytomegalovirus exposure and HLA in healthy donors. This table comes from immunoSEQ multiplex PCR, and its TCRdb copy is limited to in-frame clones, with some not included. The data hold 150,000 to 200,000 clones, with over 75% observed a single time. The sample consisted of PBMCs. These TCRs come from a man between 18 and 35 years old in good health and CMV-seronegative. The CDR3 runs from the conserved cysteine through the conserved F or W. D genes are given only for firm matches. Clone size is stated in some rows and not others, as once, few, many or a class when expanded.

>TRBV10-3|.|TRBJ2-1|.
TGTGCCATCAGCCAACAGGGAGCCGGGCCCTACAATGAGCAGTTCTTC
CAISQQGAGPYNEQFF
>TRBV4-3|.|TRBJ2-1|TRBD2
TGCGCCAGCAGCCAAGATAGTCGGACTAGCGGGACGTTCTACAATGAGCAGTTCTTC
CASSQDSRTSGTFYNEQFF
>TRBV7-6|once|TRBJ2-7|TRBD2
TGTGCCAGCAGTCAAAGGGCCGGCGGGGGTGGGGAGCAGTACTTC
CASSQRAGGGGEQYF
>TRBV5-5|.|TRBJ2-7|.
TGTGCCAGCAGCTTGGACGCGGCAGCCTACGAGCAGTACTTC
CASSLDAAAYEQYF
>TRBV5-6|.|TRBJ2-3|TRBD2
TGTGCCAGCAGCCAGGAACCCGGGACTAGCGGCACAGATACGCAGTATTTT
CASSQEPGTSGTDTQYF
>TRBV29-1|.|TRBJ2-5|.
TGCAGCGTTGAAGCTGGCAGATTCCCAGAGACCCAGTACTTC
CSVEAGRFPETQYF
>TRBV6-5|few|TRBJ2-3|.
TGTGCCAGCAGTTTGTCCTCTCAGGGGTTGGCAGATACGCAGTATTTT
CASSLSSQGLADTQYF
>TRBV5-5|.|TRBJ2-1|TRBD2
TGTGCCAGCAGCCCGGGGACTAGCGTTGAGCAGTTCTTC
CASSPGTSVEQFF
>TRBV4-3|.|TRBJ1-2|.
TGCGCCAGCAGCCAAGATCGGGGAGGGAGAAGCTATGGCTACACCTTC
CASSQDRGGRSYGYTF
>TRBV25-1|.|TRBJ1-6|TRBD1
TGTGCCAGCGGGACAGGGCTTTCACCCCTCCACTTT
CASGTGLSPLHF
>TRBV6-1|few|TRBJ2-7|.
TGTGCCAGCCGGGGCAGGGGCTACGAGCAGTACTTC
CASRGRGYEQYF
>TRBV7-6|.|TRBJ2-7|.
TGTGCCAGCAGGGAGTTGGCGACCCCGAGTTACGAGCAGTACTTC
CASRELATPSYEQYF
>TRBV13|.|TRBJ2-1|TRBD1
TGTGCCAGCAGCACAAGCGGGACAGGGGTAGTTTGGAATGAGCAGTTCTTC
CASSTSGTGVVWNEQFF
>TRBV28|.|TRBJ1-4|.
TGTGCCAGCAGTTGGCCCAAGGGGGCAACTAATGAAAAACTGTTTTTT
CASSWPKGATNEKLFF
>TRBV7-9|.|TRBJ2-7|.
TGTGCCAGCAGCCCCGACATGAGCTCCTACGAGCAGTACTTC
CASSPDMSSYEQYF
>TRBV10-3|.|TRBJ2-1|TRBD2
TGTGCCAGCTCCCGGGAGGTTCGCAATGAGCAGTTCTTC
CASSREVRNEQFF
>TRBV7-9|.|TRBJ2-5|.
TGTGCCAGCAGCTTAGGAAGTGGGTGGAGTGATAAAGAGACCCAGTACTTC
CASSLGSGWSDKETQYF
>TRBV2|once|TRBJ1-1|TRBD1
TGTGCCAGCATCCAGGGGGCGGGTGAAGCTTTCTTT
CASIQGAGEAFF
>TRBV11-2|few|TRBJ1-1|.
TGTGCCAGCAGCTCCTATGGGAACACTGAAGCTTTCTTT
CASSSYGNTEAFF
>TRBV7-9|.|TRBJ1-1|TRBD1
TGTGCCAGCAGCTTAGGGCTAGGACAGGGAATCTTATTGAACACTGAAGCTTTCTTT
CASSLGLGQGILLNTEAFF
>TRBV30|.|TRBJ2-3|.
TGTGCCTGGAGTCGGACAGATACGCAGTATTTT
CAWSRTDTQYF
>TRBV6-1|once|TRBJ2-3|TRBD1
TGTGCCACCGACAGGGCCCGCTGGGATACGCAGTATTTT
CATDRARWDTQYF
>TRBV10-1|.|TRBJ2-7|.
TGCGCCAGCAGCAGAGCGGAGCCCTCCTACGAGCAGTACTTC
CASSRAEPSYEQYF
>TRBV5-1|.|TRBJ2-1|TRBD2
TGCGCCAGCAGCCCGACTAGCGGGTACAATGAGCAGTTCTTC
CASSPTSGYNEQFF
>TRBV25-1|.|TRBJ2-1|TRBD2
TGTGCCAGCATGGGTACGTGGGGGGGAGGGCCAAGTGAGCAGTTCTTC
CASMGTWGGGPSEQFF
>TRBV5-6|.|TRBJ1-3|.
TGTGCCAGCAGCATCAACCGCGCAGGGTTGGGAAACACCATATATTTT
CASSINRAGLGNTIYF
>TRBV6-5|.|TRBJ2-2|.
TGTGCCAGCAGTTACTCGGGAGCTGAAAACACCGGGGAGCTGTTTTTT
CASSYSGAENTGELFF
>TRBV19|.|TRBJ2-3|TRBD1
TGTGCCAGTAGCCGAAACAGGGGGCCAGATACGCAGTATTTT
CASSRNRGPDTQYF
>TRBV29-1|.|TRBJ2-7|.
TGCAGCGTTGGGCAGGGGTCGGACGAGCAGTACTTC
CSVGQGSDEQYF
>TRBV5-8|.|TRBJ1-5|.
TGTGCCAGCAGCTTGACCGACAGTCTTCGCAATCAGCCCCAGCATTTT
CASSLTDSLRNQPQHF
>TRBV2|.|TRBJ1-1|TRBD1
TGTGCCAGCAACAAGGACAGGGTGAACACTGAAGCTTTCTTT
CASNKDRVNTEAFF
>TRBV4-2|.|TRBJ2-1|TRBD1
TGTGCCAGCAGCCAAGCGGACAGGGGAAACAATGAGCAGTTCTTC
CASSQADRGNNEQFF
>TRBV2|.|TRBJ1-1|.
TGTGCCAGCAGTGGGACAGCTTTGAACACTGAAGCTTTCTTT
CASSGTALNTEAFF
>TRBV19|.|TRBJ1-2|TRBD1
TGTGCCAGTAGTATAGATCCCGACAGGGACTATGGCTACACCTTC
CASSIDPDRDYGYTF
>TRBV13|.|TRBJ2-2|TRBD1
TGTGCCAGCAGGGAACGGACAGGGCTGAACACCGGGGAGCTGTTTTTT
CASRERTGLNTGELFF
>TRBV11-2|.|TRBJ2-5|TRBD2
TGTGCCAGCAGCTCCCTAGCGGTCCGGGAGACCCAGTACTTC
CASSSLAVRETQYF
>TRBV15|.|TRBJ2-5|TRBD2
TGTGCCACCAGCAGTTTATTAGCGGGGGGGACTGAGACCCAGTACTTC
CATSSLLAGGTETQYF